This entry lists 11 T cell receptor delta chains sequenced from one sample in a study of Vδ1+ human thymocytes. Findings and limits, study-wide: In the thymus, TRG and TRD repertoires looked highly polyclonal with Gaussian CDR3 lengths.

Their cognate antigens are unknown. Sequences come from RNA converted to cDNA by reverse transcription. Multiplex PCR used pooled V-gene forward primers and a constant-region reverse primer to amplify CDR3s. TCRdb made new clone calls on the multiplex PCR reads using CATT. The sample lists 22,000 or so delta-chain clones, about 8% occurring once. The specimen was Vdelta1+ gamma-delta thymocytes from the thymus. Subset of the sample: FACS-sorted CD3+ TCRalphabeta- TCRVdelta1+ TCRVdelta2- thymocytes. The receptors were sampled from a child under two years old who had congenital heart surgery.

This clone was observed a few times. The J gene is TRDJ1, the V gene TRDV1; 9 nucleotides match TRDD3. Germline assignment: CDR1 TSWWSYY and CDR2 QGS. After removal of 6 bases from V and 2 bases from J, the junction contained 10 bases not matched to a gene. This CDR3 is 16 amino acids long. CDR3 in amino acids: CALGGLGEPPTDKLIF. The CDR3 region has the DNA TGTGCTCTTGGCGGACTGGGGGAACCTCCTACCGATAAACTCATCTTT.

V gene TRDV1 combines with J gene TRDJ1; D gene unclear. TCRdb lists no J gene, so it was determined here by aligning the DNA to germline. Per germline, CDR1 TSWWSYY and CDR2 QGS. The CDR3 has 13 amino acids. V shed 0 bases and J shed 7 bases, with 9 bases lying between them. The CDR3 reads CALGELPPSKLIF. As DNA, the CDR3 is TGTGCTCTTGGGGAACTCCCGCCCTCTAAACTCATCTTT.

This clone qualifies as medium-sized. The chain carries TRDV2 and TRDJ2; 13 positions agree with TRDD3. Germline V lookup: CDR1 GEAIGNYY, CDR2 EKD. The CDR3 spans 19 residues. The ends lost 3 bases at V and 0 bases at J; junction bases unmatched: 9. The CDR3 DNA reads as TGTGCCTGTGACCATACTGGGGGATACGTCTCCTCTTTGACAGCACAACTCTTCTTT. It translates to CACDHTGGYVSSLTAQLFF.

The rearrangement links TRDV1 to TRDJ1; 13 bases fit TRDD3. The J gene is absent in TCRdb and was assigned here via DNA matching to germline. Germline-derived CDR1 and CDR2 are TSWWSYY and QGS. V shed 1 base and J 3 bases; nucleotides not matched to a gene: 8. CDR3 length: 18 residues. The CDR3 spells CALGERERTGGYADKLIF. The DNA of the CDR3 is TGTGCTCTTGGGGAACGGGAGAGGACTGGGGGATACGCCGATAAACTCATCTTT.

In its sample, this clone was seen a few times. Its ends do not fully match the called genes, so a read error is possible. The V call is TRDV1, the J call TRDJ1, with D perhaps matching TRDD3 (5 bases). The V gene's germline CDR1 is TSWWSYY and CDR2 QGS. This CDR3 is built from 15 residues. The CDR3 region is CALGELWGNTDKPIF. The CDR3 region has the DNA TGTGCTCTAGGGGAATTGTGGGGTAACACCGATAAACCCATCTTT.

There are a few counts of this clone. The chain has TRDV1 and TRDJ1; 12 bases are a match to TRDD3. The V gene's germline CDR1 is TSWWSYY and CDR2 QGS. The junction had 14 bases not matched to a gene; V was cut back by 4 bases and J by 5 bases. This CDR3 is built from 18 residues. The CDR3 here is CALGVPGGYAGMVDKLIF. The CDR3, as DNA: TGTGCTCTTGGGGTCCCTGGGGGATACGCGGGGATGGTTGATAAACTCATCTTT.

This clone is termed medium-sized. The chain is built from TRDV2 and TRDJ1; D possibly corresponds to TRDD3 (6 bases). V was shortened by 0 bases and J by 8 bases, with 9 bases between the two germline ends. CDR3 length equals 12 residues. Germline CDR1 and CDR2: GEAIGNYY and EKD. The CDR3 sequence is CACDTEGMKLIF. The CDR3 DNA follows: TGTGCCTGTGACACCGAGGGGATGAAACTCATCTTT.

V gene TRDV1 combines with J gene TRDJ1, with 7 bases matching TRDD3. Germline CDR1 reads TSWWSYY; CDR2 reads QGS. The CDR3 runs to 23 residues. Unmatched junction bases numbered 30, after V lost 4 bases and J lost 1 base. In DNA, the CDR3 is TGTGCTCTTGGGGTCCCCTCCATCCTAATTGGGGGACCGACGGCACGGGGCACCGATAAACTCATCTTT. It is translated as CALGVPSILIGGPTARGTDKLIF.

This sequence joins TRDV1 and TRDJ2; 8 bases align to TRDD3. Trimming took 5 bases from V and 6 from J; bases not matched to a gene: 20. The CDR3 totals 19 residues. Germline V gene lookup returns CDR1 TSWWSYY and CDR2 QGS. The CDR3 spells CALGIPFDTGIPPAAQLFF. DNA for the CDR3: TGTGCTCTTGGGATTCCCTTTGATACGGGGATACCTCCGGCAGCACAACTCTTCTTT.

The table lists this clone with a few counts. The J gene is TRDJ1, the V gene TRDV1; the match to TRDD3 covers 10 bases. Germline V gives CDR1 TSWWSYY, CDR2 QGS. The junction had 14 bases not matched to a gene; V was cut back by 6 bases and J by 10 bases. The CDR3 is 15 residues long. CDR3 amino acids: CALGYDGGGYAGLIF. The CDR3 bases are TGTGCTCTTGGTTATGACGGAGGGGGATACGCGGGACTCATCTTT.

The chain recombines TRDV1 with TRDJ1; D may be TRDD2 (6 bases). Per germline, CDR1 TSWWSYY and CDR2 QGS. This CDR3 is 18 amino acids long. V was shortened by 8 bases and J by 3 bases, with 28 bases between the two germline ends. The CDR3 spells CALLLPSSSLAVPDKLIF. CDR3 nucleotides: TGTGCTCTTCTCCTACCTTCTTCTTCGCTGGCGGTCCCCGATAAACTCATCTTT.